Presented here are 32 T cell receptor beta chains from one specimen sequenced in a study of shared clonotypes between healthy human individuals. Sequencing used immunoSEQ multiplex PCR; TCRdb keeps in-frame clones, though not all of them. The sample records 1,400,000 or so clones, approximately 98.5% being singletons. Sequencing input: naive CD4+ T cells sorted from blood. The subset is: CD45RA+ positively selected. Every receptor here comes from a man between 25 and 39 years old in good health.

This chain connects TRBV19 to TRBJ2-3; TRBD1 aligns across 12 bases. This CDR3 is built from 18 residues. The V and J ends lost 6 bases and 6 bases, in that order; junction bases with no gene match: 16. Germline CDR1 is LNHDA and CDR2 is SQIVND (reference sequence). CDR3 protein: CASSKYSRDRGPSDTQYF. The CDR3, as DNA: TGTGCCAGTAGCAAATACTCCCGGGACAGGGGGCCTTCGGATACGCAGTATTTT.

The chain links TRBV6-6 to TRBJ1-1, with D perhaps matching TRBD1 (6 bases). Germline assignment: CDR1 MNHNY and CDR2 SVGAGI (reference sequence). The CDR3 has 15 amino acids. Trimming removed 5 bases at V and 0 bases at J, with 13 bases between. CDR3 sequence reads: CASSPGGTVNTEAFF. CDR3 coding DNA: TGTGCCAGCAGTCCGGGGGGCACAGTGAACACTGAAGCTTTCTTT.

The chain has TRBV19 and TRBJ2-1; perhaps TRBD1 as D (6 bases). V was clipped by 2 bases and J by 0 bases, with 8 bases between them. CDR3 length: 15 residues. In germline, CDR1 is LNHDA, CDR2 SQIVND (reference sequence). The CDR3 here is CASSIYRASYNEQFF. The CDR3, as DNA: TGTGCCAGTAGTATATACAGGGCCTCCTACAATGAGCAGTTCTTC.

The V gene is TRBV4-1, the J gene TRBJ2-7; D uncertain. V was clipped by 0 bases and J by 3 bases, with 15 bases between them. The CDR3 is 16 amino acids. Germline CDR1 reads MGHRA; CDR2 reads YSYEKL. The DNA of the CDR3 is TGCGCCAGCAGCCAAGATTGGGTTAGGGCCCTCTACGAGCAGTACTTC. This codes for CASSQDWVRALYEQYF.

The chain has TRBV4-1 and TRBJ2-7; 9 nucleotides line up with TRBD2. Per germline, CDR1 MGHRA and CDR2 YSYEKL. Trimming at V came to 4 bases and at J to 3 bases, leaving 4 bases not matched to a gene. The CDR3 extends over 14 amino acids. Here the CDR3 DNA reads TGCGCCAGCAGCCGACTAGCGGATATCTACGAGCAGTACTTC. As protein: CASSRLADIYEQYF.

V is TRBV2 and J is TRBJ1-1; TRBD1 might be the D (5 bases). The germline V and J ends were trimmed by 4 bases and 1 base, with 10 bases remaining between them. The CDR3 runs 14 residues. Germline V CDR1 and CDR2: SNHLY, FYNNEI. CDR3 bases: TGTGCCAGCAGTGGTGAGGGGCCGAACACTGAAGCTTTCTTT. It is translated as CASSGEGPNTEAFF. Full variable domain (missing parts from reference TRBV2 and TRBJ1-1): EPEVTQTPSHQVTQMGQEVILRCVPISNHLYFYWYRQILGQKVEFLVSFYNNEISEKSEIFDDQFSVERPDGSNFTLKIRSTKLEDSAMYFCASSGEGPNTEAFFGQGTRLTVV.

The chain employs TRBV5-1 and TRBJ1-1; 7 bases map to TRBD1. Germline assignment: CDR1 SGHRS and CDR2 YFSETQ. The trim removed 1 base at V and 3 bases at J, leaving 6 bases unmatched. CDR3 length: 15 amino acids. The CDR3 DNA reads as TGCGCCAGCAGCTTGATTGAAGGGACAGACACTGAAGCTTTCTTT. Its translation: CASSLIEGTDTEAFF.

This chain joins TRBV6-1 and TRBJ1-2, with 7 bases identical to TRBD1. Germline V CDR1 and CDR2: MNHNS, SASEGT. The junction had 7 bases not matched to a gene; V was cut back by 6 bases and J by 6 bases. The CDR3 sequence is 13 residues long. The chain's CDR3 is CASRLTGMDGYTF. The DNA of the CDR3 is TGTGCCAGCAGATTGACAGGGATGGATGGCTACACCTTC.

The rearrangement uses TRBV7-2 and TRBJ1-4; 9 positions match TRBD1. This CDR3 comprises 16 residues. From germline, CDR1 is SGHTA and CDR2 FQGNSA. V trimming: 3 bases; J trimming: 5 bases; junction bases outside the gene matches: 7. DNA of the CDR3: TGTGCCAGCAGCTTGGACAGGGGTGTAGTCAATGAAAAACTGTTTTTT. Amino acids: CASSLDRGVVNEKLFF.

This chain joins TRBV5-1 and TRBJ1-1, with D maybe TRBD1 (5 bases). This CDR3 spans 16 amino acids. Germline-derived CDR1 and CDR2 are SGHRS and YFSETQ. Trimming stripped 4 bases from V and 0 bases from J, with 16 bases between. CDR3 in amino acids: CASSLPPAGMNTEAFF. The CDR3 DNA reads TGCGCCAGCAGCCTACCCCCGGCAGGGATGAACACTGAAGCTTTCTTT.

The chain is built from TRBV5-4 and TRBJ2-5, with TRBD1 matching over 8 bases. J lost 4 bases, V lost 0 bases, and 5 bases had no gene match. Germline lookup yields CDR1 SGHNT and CDR2 YYREEE (reference sequence). This CDR3 contains 15 residues. The CDR3 DNA sequence: TGTGCCAGCAGCTTGGCGCAGGGGGCTGCAGAGACCCAGTACTTC. This codes for CASSLAQGAAETQYF.

V gene TRBV13 combines with J gene TRBJ2-7; no clear D gene. Germline assignment: CDR1 PRHDT and CDR2 FYEKMQ (reference sequence). The CDR3 contains 13 residues. Trimming stripped 7 bases from V and 4 bases from J, with 14 bases between. CDR3 sequence: CASTSKGLYEQYF. CDR3 in DNA: TGTGCCAGCACTTCGAAGGGTCTTTACGAGCAGTACTTC. Full variable domain (remainder filled in from reference TRBV13 and TRBJ2-7): AAGVIQSPRHLIKEKRETATLKCYPIPRHDTVYWYQQGPGQDPQFLISFYEKMQSDKGSIPDRFSAQQFSDYHSELNMSSLELGDSALYFCASTSKGLYEQYFGPGTRLTVT.

V is TRBV18 and J is TRBJ1-2, with 9 bases fitting TRBD1. Losses at the gene ends were 4 bases for V and 4 bases for J; bases not matched to a gene: 1. Germline V CDR1 and CDR2: KGHSH, LQKENI. The CDR3 extends over 13 amino acids. The CDR3 is CASSQDRGYGYTF. CDR3 nucleotides: TGTGCCAGCTCACAGGACAGGGGCTATGGCTACACCTTC.

J is TRBJ1-2 and V is TRBV9; D remains unclear. CDR3 length equals 13 residues. V was clipped by 4 bases and J by 8 bases, with 15 bases between them. CDR1 is SGDLS and CDR2 is YYNGEE in the germline V gene. In nucleotides, the CDR3 is TGTGCCAGCAGCCCCGACCTAGATTCGGGCTACACCTTC. It translates to CASSPDLDSGYTF.

The V and J genes are TRBV18 and TRBJ1-3, with a possible D match to TRBD1 (5 bases). Trimming took 2 bases from V and 4 from J, leaving 12 bases between them. The CDR3 is made up of 15 amino acids. CDR1 and CDR2 from the germline V gene are KGHSH and LQKENI. This chain's CDR3 is CASSPGGAGGNTIYF. The CDR3 DNA follows: TGTGCCAGCTCACCAGGGGGAGCCGGAGGAAACACCATATATTTT.

This rearrangement joins TRBV6-1 to TRBJ2-7, with D uncertain. Trimming took off 3 bases at V and 2 bases at J, with 8 bases between the two ends. Germline V lookup: CDR1 MNHNS, CDR2 SASEGT. The CDR3 is 13 amino acids. The CDR3 loop reads CASSDVNPYEQYF. CDR3 nucleotide sequence: TGTGCCAGCAGTGATGTCAATCCCTACGAGCAGTACTTC.

The CDR3 DNA reads as TGCGCCAGCAGCTTACGGGACAGGGGATACACAGATACGCAGTATTTT. Translated: CASSLRDRGYTDTQYF. This rearrangement joins TRBV5-1 to TRBJ2-3, with TRBD1 matching over 10 bases. CDR3 length equals 16 residues. The V and J ends lost 2 bases and 2 bases, in that order; junction bases with no gene match: 5. Germline loops: CDR1 SGHRS, CDR2 YFSETQ.

This chain's CDR3 is CAISEYESLGANVLTF. DNA of the CDR3: TGTGCCATCAGTGAATATGAATCTCTGGGGGCCAACGTCCTGACTTTC. The chain uses TRBV10-3 and TRBJ2-6; no clear D gene. V lost 3 bases and J lost 4, with 13 bases in between. Germline V gene data show CDR1 as ENHRY and CDR2 as SYGVKD. The CDR3 runs 16 residues.

The chain joins TRBV7-6 to TRBJ2-7; TRBD2 matches at 11 bases. Per the germline V gene, CDR1 is SGHVS and CDR2 is FNYEAQ. This CDR3 is built from 16 residues. V shed 1 base and J 2 bases; nucleotides not matched to a gene: 4. CDR3 nucleotide sequence: TGTGCCAGCAGCTTAGGTGGGACTAGCGGAACCTACGAGCAGTACTTC. Translation gives CASSLGGTSGTYEQYF.

This clone was detected once. J is TRBJ2-7 and V is TRBV6-1, with TRBD1 identical over 8 bases. CDR3 length equals 15 residues. V lost 4 bases and J lost 6; bases outside the gene matches: 11. Germline CDR1 MNHNS, CDR2 SASEGT. The CDR3 is CASSVPGTGRFEQYF. The CDR3 nucleotides read TGTGCCAGCAGTGTCCCCGGGACAGGTCGTTTCGAGCAGTACTTC.

Notes on this clone: The same CDR3 arises from other DNA sequences in this sample as well. The J gene is TRBJ2-1, the V gene TRBV5-1; D unclear. Germline V gene sequence: CDR1 SGHRS, CDR2 YFSETQ. The CDR3 has 13 residues. V was clipped by 0 bases and J by 7 bases, with 8 bases between them. CDR3 loop: CASSLAPENEQFF. The CDR3 DNA reads as TGCGCCAGCAGCTTGGCCCCCGAAAATGAGCAGTTCTTC.

The chain recombines TRBV5-1 with TRBJ1-5; 8 bases match TRBD1. The CDR3 extends over 15 amino acids. Germline trimming cut 3 bases from V and 2 bases from J; bases unmatched to any gene: 4. CDR1 is SGHRS, CDR2 YFSETQ, per germline. CDR3 sequence: CASSWSGGGNQPQHF. DNA of the CDR3: TGCGCCAGCAGCTGGTCAGGGGGCGGCAATCAGCCCCAGCATTTT.

This clone was seen once. The CDR3 loop reads CASSQEGLAGAGTDTQYF. In DNA, the CDR3 is TGTGCCAGCAGCCAAGAGGGACTAGCGGGAGCGGGTACAGATACGCAGTATTTT. The chain carries TRBV4-2 and TRBJ2-3; TRBD2 agrees at 14 bases. Losses at the gene ends were 0 bases for V and 3 bases for J; bases not matched to a gene: 5. This CDR3 spans 18 amino acids. Germline V gene data show CDR1 as LGHNA and CDR2 as YNFKEQ.

The chain recombines TRBV2 with TRBJ1-5; 12 nucleotides agree with TRBD1. CDR3 size: 14 residues. The germline V gene has CDR1 SNHLY and CDR2 FYNNEI. J lost 6 bases, V lost 8 bases, and 5 bases had no gene match. Here the CDR3 reads CASGDRGRIQPQHF. In DNA form, the CDR3 reads TGTGCCAGCGGGGACAGGGGGCGGATTCAGCCCCAGCATTTT.

This chain uses TRBV30 with TRBJ1-3; D ambiguous. The CDR3 runs to 13 residues. V lost 5 bases and J lost 4, with 12 bases in between. Germline V lookup: CDR1 GTSNPN, CDR2 SVGIG (reference sequence). This chain's CDR3 is CAWGVPPGNTIYF. The CDR3 DNA is TGTGCCTGGGGGGTGCCTCCCGGAAACACCATATATTTT.

Notes on this clone: Other DNA sequences in the same sample also yield this CDR3. The chain carries TRBV2 and TRBJ2-1; D not certain. The CDR3 consists of 11 residues. Trimming took 6 bases from V and 1 from J, leaving 1 base between them. Germline V gene lookup returns CDR1 SNHLY and CDR2 FYNNEI. The CDR3 here is CASRSYNEQFF. The CDR3 DNA is TGTGCCAGCAGATCCTACAATGAGCAGTTCTTC.

The DNA for the CDR3 is TGTGCCAGCAGCCCTGGGACCAGCGGGAGTCTTGAGCAGTACTTC. Residues: CASSPGTSGSLEQYF. This chain joins TRBV11-2 and TRBJ2-7; 8 nucleotides agree with TRBD2. The germline V gene encodes CDR1 SGHAT and CDR2 FQNNGV. V shed 5 bases, J shed 7 bases, and the junction held 13 bases outside the gene matches. The CDR3 is made up of 15 amino acids.

The rearrangement links TRBV5-1 to TRBJ2-7; D may be TRBD2 (6 bases). Germline CDR1 SGHRS, CDR2 YFSETQ. The CDR3 is 14 amino acids. Trimming stripped 0 bases from V and 2 bases from J, with 9 bases between. The CDR3 loop reads CASSLGGGPYEQYF. The CDR3 DNA follows: TGCGCCAGCAGCTTGGGGGGAGGACCCTACGAGCAGTACTTC.

Ten or more counts support this clone. The rearrangement uses TRBV29-1 and TRBJ1-5, with D hard to call. Deletions cut 4 bases from V and 2 bases from J, with 15 bases between. Germline V gives CDR1 SQVTM, CDR2 ANQGSEA. This CDR3 comprises 15 residues. In DNA form, the CDR3 reads TGCAGCGTTGCAGATGGTTTCCTGGGCAATCAGCCCCAGCATTTT. Amino acids: CSVADGFLGNQPQHF.

This sequence joins TRBV28 and TRBJ2-1; 8 bases map to TRBD1. V lost 7 bases, J lost 2 bases, and 10 bases stayed unmatched. CDR1 and CDR2 (germline): MDHEN, SYDVKM. The CDR3 has 16 residues. CDR3 in amino acids: CASTLTQGAPYNEQFF. DNA for the CDR3: TGTGCCAGCACCTTAACCCAGGGGGCCCCCTACAATGAGCAGTTCTTC.

The chain has TRBV5-1 and TRBJ2-5, with 7 bases matching TRBD1. The CDR3 consists of 16 residues. Looked up from germline, CDR1 is SGHRS and CDR2 is YFSETQ. Trimming took 2 bases from V and 1 from J; bases not matched to a gene: 8. The CDR3 is CASSFGQASGQETQYF. CDR3 nucleotide sequence: TGCGCCAGCAGCTTTGGACAGGCTTCGGGCCAAGAGACCCAGTACTTC.

The chain joins TRBV15 to TRBJ2-1, with TRBD1 as a possible D gene (6 bases). CDR3 length: 15 residues. Trimming stripped 0 bases from V and 5 bases from J, with 11 bases between. Germline CDR1 is LNHNV and CDR2 is YYDKDF (reference sequence). The CDR3 reads CATSRDPTGNNEQFF. CDR3 nucleotide sequence: TGTGCCACCAGCAGAGATCCGACAGGTAACAATGAGCAGTTCTTC.